This section outlines one T cell receptor beta chain sequence together with its context. This clone showed up just once. No cognate antigen has been identified for it. Base quality data are lacking; no much larger clone is found one base away. TCRbeta CDR3 regions were amplified from genomic DNA by means of the immunoSEQ Assay, a bias-controlled multiplex PCR. On the study's bioinformatics: Within the assay, amplification of reference gene primers was used to estimate how many nucleated cells each sample contained. To quantify the absolute abundance of each unique TCRbeta CDR3 rearrangement, sequence reads were collapsed and filtered. For each sample, productive Simpson clonality was calculated as the square root of Simpson's diversity index over productive rearrangements. TCRdb mirrors the immuneACCESS table, restricted to in-frame sequences. Some clones are absent from its copies; in checked studies, under half trace to an unresolved V gene, and the reason for the others is unknown. V and J calls and clone size are those listed in that table; D and trimming were worked out from the DNA. This sample lists more than 200,000 clones; approximately 81% were detected once. The ten largest clones take up 4.2% of the sample.

Trimming accounts for 7 bases at V and 4 bases at J, while the number of junction bases matched to no gene is 6. From a lookup of the germline V gene, CDR1 and CDR2 are SGHRS and YFSETQ. The CDR3 runs 13 residues from the cysteine to the phenylalanine. CDR3 DNA is the only sequence kept; it has 39 bases, read in frame from the first base. Each collaborating institution followed its own protocols to collect whole blood in K2EDTA tubes. Collaborator samples were shipped for TCRbeta analysis as frozen whole blood, isolated PBMCs, or DNA extracted from either sample type. The data derive from a study of blood T cell repertoires in COVID-19 (dated by TCRdb to about 2020). Background for the entire study: Collaborator samples came from the United States, Italy and Spain and covered acute and convalescent phases of COVID-19. The prospective study material was composed of cDNA or gDNA derived from T cells, B-cell-depleted T cells, or PBMCs. Deeply sampled blood TCRbeta repertoires from subjects exposed to, actively infected with, or recovered from COVID-19 were included in the dataset. The repertoires were made available in a free public database intended to serve as a resource for research on the immune response to SARS-CoV-2. Samples came from the ongoing ImmuneRACE study (first 160 participants) plus 1,254 subjects from 6 global collaborators. A de-identified subject ID, COVID-19 status, age in years and sex were almost always included in the sample metadata. Where HLA class I and class II types were available, the types were taken from metadata supplied by the sample provider, not from assay-based typing. What the research found in general, with its limitations: The quantity of clinical and demographic metadata differed by source and by participant and was supplied without curation.

This receptor was obtained from a man aged 60-69 years with acute or convalescent COVID-19. This chain joins TRBV5-1 to TRBJ2-5, and TRBD1 matches 8 of the central bases. The sample taken for sequencing was peripheral blood. CDR3 reads: CASQAGTGETQYF. The DNA sequence reads TGCGCCAGCCAGGCCGGGACAGGAGAGACCCAGTACTTC.